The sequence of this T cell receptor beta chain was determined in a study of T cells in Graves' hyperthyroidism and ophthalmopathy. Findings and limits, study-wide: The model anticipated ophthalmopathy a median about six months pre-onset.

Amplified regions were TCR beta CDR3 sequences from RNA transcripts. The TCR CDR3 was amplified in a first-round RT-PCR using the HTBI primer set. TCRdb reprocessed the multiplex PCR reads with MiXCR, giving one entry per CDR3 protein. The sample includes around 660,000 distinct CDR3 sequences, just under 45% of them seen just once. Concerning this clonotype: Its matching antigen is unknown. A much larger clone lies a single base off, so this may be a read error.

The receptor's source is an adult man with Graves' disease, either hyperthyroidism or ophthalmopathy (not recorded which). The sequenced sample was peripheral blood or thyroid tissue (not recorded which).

The chain's CDR3 is CASTRGTGGTEAFF. The DNA for the CDR3 is TGTGCCAGCACCAGGGGGACAGGGGGCACTGAAGCTTTCTTT. The chain recombines TRBV7-9 with TRBJ1-1; TRBD1 matches at 11 bases. V was pared by 7 bases and J by 4 bases, with 5 bases of the junction left unmatched. The germline gives CDR1 SEHNR, CDR2 FQNEAQ (reference sequence). This CDR3 spans 14 amino acids.